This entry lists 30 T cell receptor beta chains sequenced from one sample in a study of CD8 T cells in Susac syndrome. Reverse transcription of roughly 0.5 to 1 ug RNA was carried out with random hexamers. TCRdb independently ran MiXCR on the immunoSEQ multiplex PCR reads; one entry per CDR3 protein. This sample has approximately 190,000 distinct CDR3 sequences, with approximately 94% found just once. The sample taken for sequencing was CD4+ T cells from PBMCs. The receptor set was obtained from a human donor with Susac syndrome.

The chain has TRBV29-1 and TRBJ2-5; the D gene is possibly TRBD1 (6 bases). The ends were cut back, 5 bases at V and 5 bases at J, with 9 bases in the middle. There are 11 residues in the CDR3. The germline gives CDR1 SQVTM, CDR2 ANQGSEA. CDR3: CSVSGVETQYF. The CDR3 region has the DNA TGCAGCGTTTCAGGGGTTGAGACCCAGTACTTC.

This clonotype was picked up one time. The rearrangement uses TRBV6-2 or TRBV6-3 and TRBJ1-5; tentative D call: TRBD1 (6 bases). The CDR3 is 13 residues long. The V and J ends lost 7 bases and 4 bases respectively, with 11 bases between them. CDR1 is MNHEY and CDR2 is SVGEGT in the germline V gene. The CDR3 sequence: CASTTGWNQPQHF. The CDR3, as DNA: TGTGCCAGCACTACAGGGTGGAATCAGCCCCAGCATTTT.

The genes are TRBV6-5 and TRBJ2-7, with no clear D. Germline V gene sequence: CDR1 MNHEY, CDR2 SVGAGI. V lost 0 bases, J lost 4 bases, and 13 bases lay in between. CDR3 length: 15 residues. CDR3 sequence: CASSYSEVNRYEQYF. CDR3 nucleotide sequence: TGTGCCAGCAGTTACTCAGAGGTCAATCGTTACGAGCAGTACTTC.

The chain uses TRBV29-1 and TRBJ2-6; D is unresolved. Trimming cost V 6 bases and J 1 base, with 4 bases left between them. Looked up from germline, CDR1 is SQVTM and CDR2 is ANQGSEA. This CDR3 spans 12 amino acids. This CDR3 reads CSVSSGANVLTF. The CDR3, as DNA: TGCAGCGTCTCATCTGGGGCCAACGTCCTGACTTTC.

CDR3 loop: CASSLSGGGSEAFF. The CDR3, as DNA: TGTGCCAGCAGTTTATCTGGGGGGGGCTCTGAAGCTTTCTTT. The V and J genes are TRBV12-3 or TRBV12-4 and TRBJ1-1, with D tentatively TRBD1 (6 bases). V dropped 2 bases and J dropped 6 bases, with 13 bases sitting between them. The CDR3 runs 14 residues.

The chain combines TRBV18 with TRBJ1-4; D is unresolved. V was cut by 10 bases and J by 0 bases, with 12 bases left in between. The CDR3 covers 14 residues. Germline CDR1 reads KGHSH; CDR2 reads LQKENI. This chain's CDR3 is CATRLSSTNEKLFF. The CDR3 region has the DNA TGTGCCACCCGACTCAGTTCAACTAATGAAAAACTGTTTTTT.

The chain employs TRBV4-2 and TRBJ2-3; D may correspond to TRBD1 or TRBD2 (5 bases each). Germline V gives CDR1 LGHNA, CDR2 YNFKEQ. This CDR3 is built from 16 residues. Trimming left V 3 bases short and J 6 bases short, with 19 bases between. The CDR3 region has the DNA TGTGCCAGCAGCCACACCACGGGACCCGTAATGGATACGCAGTATTTT. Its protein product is CASSHTTGPVMDTQYF.

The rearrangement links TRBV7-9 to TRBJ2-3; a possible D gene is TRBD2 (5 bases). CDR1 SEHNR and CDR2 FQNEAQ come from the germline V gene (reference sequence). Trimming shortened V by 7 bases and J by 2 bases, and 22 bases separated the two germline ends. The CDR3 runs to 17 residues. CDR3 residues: CASTPRRMKRDTDTQYF. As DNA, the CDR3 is TGTGCCAGCACCCCTCGACGGATGAAGAGGGACACAGATACGCAGTATTTT.

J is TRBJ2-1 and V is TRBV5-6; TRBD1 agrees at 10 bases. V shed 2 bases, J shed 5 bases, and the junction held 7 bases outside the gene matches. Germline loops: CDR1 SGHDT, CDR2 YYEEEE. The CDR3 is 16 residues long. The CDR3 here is CASSLAGQGTHNEQFF. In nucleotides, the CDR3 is TGTGCCAGCAGCTTAGCGGGACAGGGGACTCACAATGAGCAGTTCTTC.

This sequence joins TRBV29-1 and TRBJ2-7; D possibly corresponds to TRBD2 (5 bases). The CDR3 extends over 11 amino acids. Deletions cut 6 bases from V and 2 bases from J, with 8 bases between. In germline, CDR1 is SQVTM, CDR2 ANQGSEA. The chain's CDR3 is CSVKGAYEQYF. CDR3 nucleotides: TGCAGCGTAAAGGGAGCCTACGAGCAGTACTTC.

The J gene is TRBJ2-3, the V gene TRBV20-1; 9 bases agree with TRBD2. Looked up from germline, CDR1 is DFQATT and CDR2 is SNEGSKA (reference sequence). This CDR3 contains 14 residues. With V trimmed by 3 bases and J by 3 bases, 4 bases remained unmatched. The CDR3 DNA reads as TGCAGTGCTAGGGGGCGGGGGGGGACAGATACGCAGTATTTT. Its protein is CSARGRGGTDTQYF.

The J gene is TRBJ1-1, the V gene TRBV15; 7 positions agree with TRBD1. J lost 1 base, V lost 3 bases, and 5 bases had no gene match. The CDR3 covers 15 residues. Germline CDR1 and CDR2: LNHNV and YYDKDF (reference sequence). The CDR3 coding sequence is TGTGCCACCAGCAGCCCGGGACAGCCGAACACTGAAGCTTTCTTT. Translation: CATSSPGQPNTEAFF.

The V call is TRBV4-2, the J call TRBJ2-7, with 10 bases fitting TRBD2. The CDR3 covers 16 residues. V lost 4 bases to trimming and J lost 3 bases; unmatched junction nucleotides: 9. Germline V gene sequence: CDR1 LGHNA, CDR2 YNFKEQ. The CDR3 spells CASSRQREGRNYEQYF. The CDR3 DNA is TGTGCCAGCAGCCGTCAGCGGGAGGGGAGGAACTACGAGCAGTACTTC.

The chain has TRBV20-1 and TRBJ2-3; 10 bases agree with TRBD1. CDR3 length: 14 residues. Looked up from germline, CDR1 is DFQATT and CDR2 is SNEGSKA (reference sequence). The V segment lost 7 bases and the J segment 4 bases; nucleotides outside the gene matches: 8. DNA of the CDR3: TGCAGTGTTGAGGGGACAGGGGTTCCAGATACGCAGTATTTT. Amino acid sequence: CSVEGTGVPDTQYF.

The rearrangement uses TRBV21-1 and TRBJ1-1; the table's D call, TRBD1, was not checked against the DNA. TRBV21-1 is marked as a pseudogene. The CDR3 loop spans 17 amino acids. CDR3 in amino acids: CASSKVGDRRLNTEAFF. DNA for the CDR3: TGTGCCAGCAGCAAAGTCGGAGACAGACGATTGAACACTGAAGCTTTCTTT.

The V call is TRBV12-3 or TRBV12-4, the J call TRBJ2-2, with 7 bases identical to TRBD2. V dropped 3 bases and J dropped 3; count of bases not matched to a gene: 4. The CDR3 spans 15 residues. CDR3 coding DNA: TGTGCCAGCAGTTTTATGGGGAGGGACACCGGGGAGCTGTTTTTT. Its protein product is CASSFMGRDTGELFF.

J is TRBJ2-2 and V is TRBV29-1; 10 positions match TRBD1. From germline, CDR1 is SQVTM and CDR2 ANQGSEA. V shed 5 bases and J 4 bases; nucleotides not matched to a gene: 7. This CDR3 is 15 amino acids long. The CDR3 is CSVFVRQGATGELFF. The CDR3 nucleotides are TGCAGCGTTTTCGTGAGACAGGGGGCCACCGGGGAGCTGTTTTTT.

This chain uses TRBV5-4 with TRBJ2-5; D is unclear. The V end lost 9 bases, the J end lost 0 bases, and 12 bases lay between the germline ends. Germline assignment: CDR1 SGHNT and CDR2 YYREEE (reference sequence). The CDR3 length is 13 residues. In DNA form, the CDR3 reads TGTGCCACCCAGAACACCAACCAAGAGACCCAGTACTTC. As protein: CATQNTNQETQYF.

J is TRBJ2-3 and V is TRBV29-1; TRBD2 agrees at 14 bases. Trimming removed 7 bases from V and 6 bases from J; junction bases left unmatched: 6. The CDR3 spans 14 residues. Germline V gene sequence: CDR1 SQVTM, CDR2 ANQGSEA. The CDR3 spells CSAETSGGADTQYF. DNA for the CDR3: TGCAGCGCCGAGACTAGCGGGGGGGCGGATACGCAGTATTTT.

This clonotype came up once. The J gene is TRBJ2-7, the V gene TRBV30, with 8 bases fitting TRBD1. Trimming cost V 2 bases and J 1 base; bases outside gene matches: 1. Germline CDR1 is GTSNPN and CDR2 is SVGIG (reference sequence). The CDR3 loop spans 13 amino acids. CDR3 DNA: TGTGCCTGGAGTCGGGACAGGTCCTACGAGCAGTACTTC. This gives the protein CAWSRDRSYEQYF. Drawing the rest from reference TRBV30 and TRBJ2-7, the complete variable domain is SQTIHQWPATLVQPVGSPLSLECTVEGTSNPNLYWYRQAAGRGLQLLFYSVGIGQISSEVPQNLSASRPQDRQFILSSKKLLLSDSGFYLCAWSRDRSYEQYFGPGTRLTVT.

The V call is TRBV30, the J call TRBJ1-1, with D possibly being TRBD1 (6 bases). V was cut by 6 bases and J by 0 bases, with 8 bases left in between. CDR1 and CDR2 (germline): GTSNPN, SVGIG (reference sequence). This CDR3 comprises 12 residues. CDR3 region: CACGGMNTEAFF. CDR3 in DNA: TGTGCCTGCGGGGGCATGAACACTGAAGCTTTCTTT.

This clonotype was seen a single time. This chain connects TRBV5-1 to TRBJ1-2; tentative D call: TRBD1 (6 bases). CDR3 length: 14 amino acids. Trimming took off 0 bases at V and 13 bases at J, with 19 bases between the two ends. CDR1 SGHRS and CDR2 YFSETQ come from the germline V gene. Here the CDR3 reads CASSLVFSGASPTF. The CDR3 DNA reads TGCGCCAGCAGCTTGGTGTTCTCGGGGGCCTCCCCCACCTTC. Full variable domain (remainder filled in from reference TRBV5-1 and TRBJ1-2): KAGVTQTPRYLIKTRGQQVTLSCSPISGHRSVSWYQQTPGQGLQFLFEYFSETQRNKGNFPGRFSGRQFSNSRSEMNVSTLELGDSALYLCASSLVFSGASPTFGSGTRLTVV.

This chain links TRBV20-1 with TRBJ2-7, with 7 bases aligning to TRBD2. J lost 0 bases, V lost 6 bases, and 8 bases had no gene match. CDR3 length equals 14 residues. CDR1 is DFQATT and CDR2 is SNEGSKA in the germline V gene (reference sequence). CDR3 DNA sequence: TGCAGTGCGCGAGCGGGGCATACCTCCTACGAGCAGTACTTC. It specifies CSARAGHTSYEQYF.

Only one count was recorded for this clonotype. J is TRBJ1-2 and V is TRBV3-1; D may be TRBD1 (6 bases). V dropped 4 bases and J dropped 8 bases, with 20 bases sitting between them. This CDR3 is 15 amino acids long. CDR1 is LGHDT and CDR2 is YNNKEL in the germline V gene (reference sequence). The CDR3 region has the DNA TGTGCCAGCAGCCCTAAACAGGGATCCGTTGGGGGCTACACCTTC. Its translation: CASSPKQGSVGGYTF.

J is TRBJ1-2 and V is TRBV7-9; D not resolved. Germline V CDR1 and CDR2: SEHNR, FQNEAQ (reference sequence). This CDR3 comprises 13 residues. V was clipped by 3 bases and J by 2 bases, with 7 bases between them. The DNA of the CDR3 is TGTGCCAGCAGCTTCGTACAGAACTATGGCTACACCTTC. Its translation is CASSFVQNYGYTF. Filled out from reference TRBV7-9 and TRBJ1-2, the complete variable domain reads DTGVSQNPRHKITKRGQNVTFRCDPISEHNRLYWYRQTLGQGPEFLTYFQNEAQLEKSRLLSDRFSAERPKGSFSTLEIQRTEQGDSAMYLCASSFVQNYGYTFGSGTRLTVV.

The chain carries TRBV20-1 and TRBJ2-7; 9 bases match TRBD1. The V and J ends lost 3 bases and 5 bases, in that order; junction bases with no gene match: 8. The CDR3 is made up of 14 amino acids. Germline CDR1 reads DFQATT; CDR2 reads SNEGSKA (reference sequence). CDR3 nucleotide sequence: TGCAGTGCTAGGACCGGGACAGGGCAGAACGAGCAGTACTTC. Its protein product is CSARTGTGQNEQYF.

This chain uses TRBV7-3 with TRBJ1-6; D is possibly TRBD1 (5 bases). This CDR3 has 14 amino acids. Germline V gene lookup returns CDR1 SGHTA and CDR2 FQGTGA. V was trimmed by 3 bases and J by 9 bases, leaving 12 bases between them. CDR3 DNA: TGTGCCAGCAGCTTTAATCGGGGCAGTTCACCCCTCCACTTT. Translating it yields CASSFNRGSSPLHF.

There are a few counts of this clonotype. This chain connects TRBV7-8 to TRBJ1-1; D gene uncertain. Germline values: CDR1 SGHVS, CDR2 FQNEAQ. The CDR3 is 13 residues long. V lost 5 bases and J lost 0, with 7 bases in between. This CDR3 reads CASSLLVNTEAFF. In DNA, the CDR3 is TGTGCCAGCAGCCTCCTAGTGAACACTGAAGCTTTCTTT.

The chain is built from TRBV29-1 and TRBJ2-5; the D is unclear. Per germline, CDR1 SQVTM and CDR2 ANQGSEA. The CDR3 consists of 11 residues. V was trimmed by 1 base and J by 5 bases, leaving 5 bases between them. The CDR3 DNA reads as TGCAGCGTTGAAGCCGGGGAGACCCAGTACTTC. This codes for CSVEAGETQYF.

This CDR3 reads CASSVSGSGNEKLFF. CDR3 nucleotides: TGTGCCAGCAGTGTGTCGGGGAGCGGCAATGAAAAACTGTTTTTT. The chain links TRBV2 to TRBJ1-4; D gene uncertain. V lost 4 bases to trimming and J lost 5 bases, with 14 bases between them. CDR1 and CDR2 (germline): SNHLY, FYNNEI. The CDR3 length is 15 residues. Complete variable domain (other parts from reference TRBV2 and TRBJ1-4): EPEVTQTPSHQVTQMGQEVILRCVPISNHLYFYWYRQILGQKVEFLVSFYNNEISEKSEIFDDQFSVERPDGSNFTLKIRSTKLEDSAMYFCASSVSGSGNEKLFFGSGTQLSVL.